This T cell receptor (beta chain) originates from a study of identical twins. Findings of the study overall: Modelling approaches yielded underestimates of out-of-frame TCR alpha sharing between monozygotic twins. These conclusions were based on statistical analysis (cross-sectional, not following the same donors).

No donor was unhealthy or non-Caucasian. Each cDNA held unique molecular identifiers, and template switching gave it a universal primer site. Each CDR3 protein gets one entry after TCRdb re-called the 5' RACE reads with MiXCR. The sample gives 1.5 million to 2 million distinct CDR3 sequences, less than 40% of which show up once; more than 0.25% is in the top ten. Comments on this clonotype: Antigen specificity is unknown.

Germline CDR1 is MNHEY and CDR2 is SVGEGT. V was trimmed by 8 bases and J by 2 bases, leaving 10 bases between them. The CDR3 totals 13 residues. The sample was cord blood. The V and J genes are TRBV6-2 or TRBV6-3 and TRBJ1-5, with D perhaps matching TRBD1 (5 bases). This receptor was obtained from a newborn girl in good health. The CDR3 bases are TGTGCCAGCCGAGGGGACGGCAATCAGCCCCAGCATTTT. It encodes CASRGDGNQPQHF.